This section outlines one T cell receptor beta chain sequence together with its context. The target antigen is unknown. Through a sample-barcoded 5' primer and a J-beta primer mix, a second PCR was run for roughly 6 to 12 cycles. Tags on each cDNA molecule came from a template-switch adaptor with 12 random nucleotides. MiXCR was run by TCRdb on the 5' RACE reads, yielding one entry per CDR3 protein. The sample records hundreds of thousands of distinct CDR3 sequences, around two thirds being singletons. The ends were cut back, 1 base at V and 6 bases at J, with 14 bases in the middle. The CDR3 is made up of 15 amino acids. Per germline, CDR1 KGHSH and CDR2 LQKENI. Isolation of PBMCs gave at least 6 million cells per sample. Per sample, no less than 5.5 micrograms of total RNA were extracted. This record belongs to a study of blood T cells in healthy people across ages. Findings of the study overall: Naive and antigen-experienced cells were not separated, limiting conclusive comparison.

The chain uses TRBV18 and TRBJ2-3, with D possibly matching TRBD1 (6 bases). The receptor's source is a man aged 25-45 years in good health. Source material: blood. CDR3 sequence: CASSPLGQQGDTQYF. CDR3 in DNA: TGTGCCAGCTCACCACTAGGACAGCAAGGGGATACGCAGTATTTT.